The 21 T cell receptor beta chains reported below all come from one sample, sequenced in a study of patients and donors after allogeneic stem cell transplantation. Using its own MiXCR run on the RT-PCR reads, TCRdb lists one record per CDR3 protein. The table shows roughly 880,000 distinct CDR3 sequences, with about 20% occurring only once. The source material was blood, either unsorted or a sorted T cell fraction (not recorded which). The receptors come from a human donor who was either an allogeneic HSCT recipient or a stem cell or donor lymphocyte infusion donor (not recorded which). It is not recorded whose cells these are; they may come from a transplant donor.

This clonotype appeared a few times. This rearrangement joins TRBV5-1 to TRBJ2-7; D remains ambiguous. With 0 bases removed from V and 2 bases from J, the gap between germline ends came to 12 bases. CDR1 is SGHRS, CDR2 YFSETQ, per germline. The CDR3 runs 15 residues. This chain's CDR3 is CASSLVGIAPYEQYF. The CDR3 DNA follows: TGCGCCAGCAGCTTGGTCGGAATAGCCCCCTACGAGCAGTACTTC.

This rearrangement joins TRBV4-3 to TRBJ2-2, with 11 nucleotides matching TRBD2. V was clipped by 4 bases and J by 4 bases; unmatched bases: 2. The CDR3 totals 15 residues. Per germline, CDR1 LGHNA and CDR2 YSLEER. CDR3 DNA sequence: TGCGCCAGCAGCCGTACTAGCGGGGGCACCGGGGAGCTGTTTTTT. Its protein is CASSRTSGGTGELFF.

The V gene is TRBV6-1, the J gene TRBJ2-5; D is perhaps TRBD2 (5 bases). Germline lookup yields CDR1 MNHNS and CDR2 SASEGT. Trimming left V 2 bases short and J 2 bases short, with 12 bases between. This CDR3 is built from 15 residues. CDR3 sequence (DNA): TGTGCCAGCAGTGAACCGGTCGGGAATCAAGAGACCCAGTACTTC. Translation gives CASSEPVGNQETQYF.

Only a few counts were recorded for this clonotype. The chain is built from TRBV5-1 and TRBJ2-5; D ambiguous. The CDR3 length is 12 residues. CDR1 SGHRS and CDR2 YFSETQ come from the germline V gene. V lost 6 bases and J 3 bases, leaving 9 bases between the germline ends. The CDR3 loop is CASKDAKETQYF. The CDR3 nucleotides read TGCGCCAGCAAGGACGCAAAAGAGACCCAGTACTTC.

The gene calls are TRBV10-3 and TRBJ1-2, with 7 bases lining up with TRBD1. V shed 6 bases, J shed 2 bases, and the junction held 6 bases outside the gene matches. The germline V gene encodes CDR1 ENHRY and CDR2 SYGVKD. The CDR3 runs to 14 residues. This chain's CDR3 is CAIRPTGINYGYTF. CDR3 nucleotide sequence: TGTGCCATCAGGCCGACAGGGATAAACTATGGCTACACCTTC.

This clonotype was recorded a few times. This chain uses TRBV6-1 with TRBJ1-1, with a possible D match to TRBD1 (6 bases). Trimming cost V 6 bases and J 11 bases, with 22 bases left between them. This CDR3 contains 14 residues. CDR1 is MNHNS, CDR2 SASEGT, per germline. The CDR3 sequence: CASSPTGRLMGAFF. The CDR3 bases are TGTGCCAGCAGCCCAACAGGGAGACTTATGGGGGCTTTCTTT.

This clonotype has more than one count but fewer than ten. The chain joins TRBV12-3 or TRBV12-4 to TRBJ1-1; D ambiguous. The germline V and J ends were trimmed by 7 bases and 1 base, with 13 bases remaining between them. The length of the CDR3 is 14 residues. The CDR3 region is CASTSGPRNTEAFF. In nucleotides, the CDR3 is TGTGCCAGCACCTCCGGGCCAAGGAACACTGAAGCTTTCTTT.

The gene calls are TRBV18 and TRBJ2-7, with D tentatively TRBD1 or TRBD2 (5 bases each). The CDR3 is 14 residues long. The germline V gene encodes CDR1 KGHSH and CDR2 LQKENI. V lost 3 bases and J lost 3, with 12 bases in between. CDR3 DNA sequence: TGTGCCAGCTCACCGGGGAATGGGGGCTACGAGCAGTACTTC. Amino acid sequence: CASSPGNGGYEQYF.

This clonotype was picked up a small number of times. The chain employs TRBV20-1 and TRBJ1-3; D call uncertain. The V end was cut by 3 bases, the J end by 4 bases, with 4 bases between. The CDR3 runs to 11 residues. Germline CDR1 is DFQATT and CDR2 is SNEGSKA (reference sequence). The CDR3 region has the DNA TGCAGTGCTAGTTCCGGAAACACCATATATTTT. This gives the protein CSASSGNTIYF.

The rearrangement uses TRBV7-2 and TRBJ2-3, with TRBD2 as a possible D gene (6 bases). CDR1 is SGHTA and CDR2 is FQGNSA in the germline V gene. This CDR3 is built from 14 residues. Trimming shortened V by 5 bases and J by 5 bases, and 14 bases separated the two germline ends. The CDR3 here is CASSRQAGGDTQYF. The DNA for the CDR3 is TGTGCCAGCAGCCGTCAAGCGGGCGGAGATACGCAGTATTTT.

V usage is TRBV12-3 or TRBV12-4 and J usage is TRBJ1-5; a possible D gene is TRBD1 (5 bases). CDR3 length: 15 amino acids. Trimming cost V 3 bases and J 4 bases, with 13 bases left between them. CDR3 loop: CASSFGQGVNQPQHF. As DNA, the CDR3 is TGTGCCAGCAGTTTCGGCCAGGGCGTAAATCAGCCCCAGCATTTT.

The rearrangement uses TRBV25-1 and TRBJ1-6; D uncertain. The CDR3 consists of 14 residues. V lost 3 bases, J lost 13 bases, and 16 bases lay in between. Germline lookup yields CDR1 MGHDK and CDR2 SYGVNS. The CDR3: CASSDRSGSTPLHF. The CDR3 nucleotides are TGTGCCAGCAGTGACCGGTCAGGAAGTACGCCCCTCCACTTT.

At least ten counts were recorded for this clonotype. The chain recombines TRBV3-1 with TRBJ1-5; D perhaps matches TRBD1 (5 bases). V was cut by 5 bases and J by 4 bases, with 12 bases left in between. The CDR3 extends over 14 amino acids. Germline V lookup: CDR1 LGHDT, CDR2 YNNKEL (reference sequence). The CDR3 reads CASSSGTVNQPQHF. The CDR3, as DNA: TGTGCCAGCAGCTCCGGGACGGTTAATCAGCCCCAGCATTTT.

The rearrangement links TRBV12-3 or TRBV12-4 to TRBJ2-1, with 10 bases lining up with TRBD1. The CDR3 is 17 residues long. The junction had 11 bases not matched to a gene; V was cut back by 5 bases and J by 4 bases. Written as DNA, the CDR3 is TGTGCCAGCAGTACCTTGACAGGGGGCCGACCTTACAATGAGCAGTTCTTC. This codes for CASSTLTGGRPYNEQFF.

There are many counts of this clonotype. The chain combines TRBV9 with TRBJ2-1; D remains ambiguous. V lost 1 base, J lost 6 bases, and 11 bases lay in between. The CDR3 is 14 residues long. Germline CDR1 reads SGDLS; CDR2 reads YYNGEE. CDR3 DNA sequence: TGTGCCAGCAGCGTAACCTCGGAAATCAATGAGCAGTTCTTC. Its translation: CASSVTSEINEQFF.

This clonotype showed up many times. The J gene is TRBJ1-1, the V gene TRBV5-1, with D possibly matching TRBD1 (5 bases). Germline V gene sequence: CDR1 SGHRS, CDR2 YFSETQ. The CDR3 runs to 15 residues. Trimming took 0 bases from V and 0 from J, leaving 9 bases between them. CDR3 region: CASSLEVRVNTEAFF. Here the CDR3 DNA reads TGCGCCAGCAGCTTGGAAGTCAGGGTGAACACTGAAGCTTTCTTT. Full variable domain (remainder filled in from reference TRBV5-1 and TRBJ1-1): KAGVTQTPRYLIKTRGQQVTLSCSPISGHRSVSWYQQTPGQGLQFLFEYFSETQRNKGNFPGRFSGRQFSNSRSEMNVSTLELGDSALYLCASSLEVRVNTEAFFGQGTRLTVV.

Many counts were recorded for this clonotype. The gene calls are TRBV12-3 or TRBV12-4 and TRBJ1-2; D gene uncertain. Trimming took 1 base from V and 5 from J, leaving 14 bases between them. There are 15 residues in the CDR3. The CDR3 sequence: CASSLVGRKGYGYTF. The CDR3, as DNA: TGTGCCAGCAGTTTAGTGGGTCGAAAAGGTTATGGCTACACCTTC.

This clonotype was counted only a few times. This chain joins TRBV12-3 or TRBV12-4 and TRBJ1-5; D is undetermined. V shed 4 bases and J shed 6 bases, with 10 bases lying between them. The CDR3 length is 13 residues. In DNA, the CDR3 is TGTGCCAGCAGTTGGGAGCGGGGTCAGCCCCAGCATTTT. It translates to CASSWERGQPQHF.

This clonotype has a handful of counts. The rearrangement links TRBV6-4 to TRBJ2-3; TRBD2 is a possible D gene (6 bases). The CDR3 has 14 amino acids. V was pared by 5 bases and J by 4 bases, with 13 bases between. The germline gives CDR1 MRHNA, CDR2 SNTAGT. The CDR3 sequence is CASSPTRSPDTQYF. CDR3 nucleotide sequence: TGTGCCAGCAGTCCGACTAGGTCCCCAGATACGCAGTATTTT.

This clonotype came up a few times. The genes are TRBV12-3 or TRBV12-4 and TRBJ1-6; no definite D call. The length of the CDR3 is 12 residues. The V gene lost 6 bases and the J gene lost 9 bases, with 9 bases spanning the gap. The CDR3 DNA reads TGTGCCAGCAGCACCAGGAGTTCACCCCTCCACTTT. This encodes CASSTRSSPLHF.

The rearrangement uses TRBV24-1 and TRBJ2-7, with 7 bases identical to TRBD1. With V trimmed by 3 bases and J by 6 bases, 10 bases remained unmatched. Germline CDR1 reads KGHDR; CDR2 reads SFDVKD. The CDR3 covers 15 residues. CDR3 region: CATSDPGTETSEQYF. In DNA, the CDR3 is TGTGCCACCAGTGATCCCGGGACAGAGACCTCCGAGCAGTACTTC.